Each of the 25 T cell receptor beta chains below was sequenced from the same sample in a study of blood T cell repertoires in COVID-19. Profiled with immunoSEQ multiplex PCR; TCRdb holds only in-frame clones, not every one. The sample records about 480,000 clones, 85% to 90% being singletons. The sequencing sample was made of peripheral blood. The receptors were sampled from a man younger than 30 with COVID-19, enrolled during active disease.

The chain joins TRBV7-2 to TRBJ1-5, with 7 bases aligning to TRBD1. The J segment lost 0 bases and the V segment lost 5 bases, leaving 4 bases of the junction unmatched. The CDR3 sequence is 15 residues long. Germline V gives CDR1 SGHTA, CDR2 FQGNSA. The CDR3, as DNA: TGTGCCAGCAGCCGGGGACAGAATAGCAATCAGCCCCAGCATTTT. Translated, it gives CASSRGQNSNQPQHF.

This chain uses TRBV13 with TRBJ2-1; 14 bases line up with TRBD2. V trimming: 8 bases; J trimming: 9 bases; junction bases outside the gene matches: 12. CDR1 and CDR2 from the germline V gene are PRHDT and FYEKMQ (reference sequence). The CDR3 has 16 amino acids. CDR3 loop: CASRPQGLAGVGEQFF. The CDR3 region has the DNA TGTGCCAGCCGCCCTCAGGGACTAGCGGGAGTAGGTGAGCAGTTCTTC.

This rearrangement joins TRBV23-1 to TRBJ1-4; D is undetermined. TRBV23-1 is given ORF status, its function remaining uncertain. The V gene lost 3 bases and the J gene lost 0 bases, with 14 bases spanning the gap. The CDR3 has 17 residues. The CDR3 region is CASSHYDSAATNEKLFF. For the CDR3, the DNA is TGCGCCAGCAGTCACTACGACTCAGCGGCAACTAATGAAAAACTGTTTTTT.

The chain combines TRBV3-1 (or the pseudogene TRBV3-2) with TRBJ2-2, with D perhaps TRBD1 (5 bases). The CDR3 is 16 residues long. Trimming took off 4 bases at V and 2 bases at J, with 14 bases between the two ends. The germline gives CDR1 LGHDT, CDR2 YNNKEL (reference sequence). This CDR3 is CASSPQGATNTGELFF. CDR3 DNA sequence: TGTGCCAGCAGCCCCCAGGGCGCAACCAACACCGGGGAGCTGTTTTTT.

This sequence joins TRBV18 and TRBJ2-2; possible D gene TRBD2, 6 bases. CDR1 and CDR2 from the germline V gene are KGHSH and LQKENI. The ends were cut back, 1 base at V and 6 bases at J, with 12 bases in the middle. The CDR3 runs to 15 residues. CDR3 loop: CASSPLAETPGELFF. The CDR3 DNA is TGTGCCAGCTCACCACTAGCGGAGACGCCCGGGGAGCTGTTTTTT. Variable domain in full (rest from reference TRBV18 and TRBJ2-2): NAGVMQNPRHLVRRRGQEARLRCSPMKGHSHVYWYRQLPEEGLKFMVYLQKENIIDESGMPKERFSAEFPKEGPSILRIQQVVRGDSAAYFCASSPLAETPGELFFGEGSRLTVL.

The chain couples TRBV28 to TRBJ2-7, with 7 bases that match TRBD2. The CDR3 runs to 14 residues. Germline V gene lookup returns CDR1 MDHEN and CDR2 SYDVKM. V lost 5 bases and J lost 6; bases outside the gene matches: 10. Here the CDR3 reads CASSVARGVSEQYF. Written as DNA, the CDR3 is TGTGCCAGCAGTGTCGCTCGGGGGGTCTCCGAGCAGTACTTC.

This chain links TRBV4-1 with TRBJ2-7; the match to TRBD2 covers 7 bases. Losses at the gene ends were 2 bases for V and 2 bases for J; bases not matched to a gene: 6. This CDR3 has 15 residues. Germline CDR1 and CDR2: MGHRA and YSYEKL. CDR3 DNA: TGCGCCAGCAGCCAACTAGCGGCCATTCCCTACGAGCAGTACTTC. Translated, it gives CASSQLAAIPYEQYF.

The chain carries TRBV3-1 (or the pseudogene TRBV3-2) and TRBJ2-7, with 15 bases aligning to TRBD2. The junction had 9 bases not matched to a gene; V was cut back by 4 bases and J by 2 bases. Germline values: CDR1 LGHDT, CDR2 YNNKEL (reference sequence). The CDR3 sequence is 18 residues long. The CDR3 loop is CASSPWTSGRDSTYEQYF. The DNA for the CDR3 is TGTGCCAGCAGCCCATGGACTAGCGGGAGGGACTCAACCTACGAGCAGTACTTC.

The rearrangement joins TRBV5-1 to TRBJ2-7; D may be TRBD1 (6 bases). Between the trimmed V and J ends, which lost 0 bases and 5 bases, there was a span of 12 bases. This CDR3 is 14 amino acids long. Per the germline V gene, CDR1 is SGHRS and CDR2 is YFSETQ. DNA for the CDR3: TGCGCCAGCAGCTTGGCATGGACAGCTCACGAGCAGTACTTC. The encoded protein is CASSLAWTAHEQYF. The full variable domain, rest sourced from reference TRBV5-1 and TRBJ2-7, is KAGVTQTPRYLIKTRGQQVTLSCSPISGHRSVSWYQQTPGQGLQFLFEYFSETQRNKGNFPGRFSGRQFSNSRSEMNVSTLELGDSALYLCASSLAWTAHEQYFGPGTRLTVT.

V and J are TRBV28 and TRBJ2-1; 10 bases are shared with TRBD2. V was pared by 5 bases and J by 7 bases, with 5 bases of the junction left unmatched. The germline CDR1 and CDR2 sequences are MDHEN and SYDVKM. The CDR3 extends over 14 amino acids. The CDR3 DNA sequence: TGTGCCAGCAGTCCTAGCGGGAGCCGAAATGAGCAGTTCTTC. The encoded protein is CASSPSGSRNEQFF.

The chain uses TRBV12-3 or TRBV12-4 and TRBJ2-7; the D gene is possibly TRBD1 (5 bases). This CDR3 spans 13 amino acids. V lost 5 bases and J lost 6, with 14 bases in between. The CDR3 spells CASSIGREGEQYF. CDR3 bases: TGTGCCAGCAGTATAGGCAGGGAAGGCGAGCAGTACTTC.

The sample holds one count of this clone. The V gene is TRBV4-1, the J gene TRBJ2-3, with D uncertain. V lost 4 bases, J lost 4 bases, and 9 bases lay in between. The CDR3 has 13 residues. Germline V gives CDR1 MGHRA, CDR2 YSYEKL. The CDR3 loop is CASSLPPADTQYF. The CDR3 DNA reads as TGCGCCAGCAGCCTCCCACCGGCAGATACGCAGTATTTT.

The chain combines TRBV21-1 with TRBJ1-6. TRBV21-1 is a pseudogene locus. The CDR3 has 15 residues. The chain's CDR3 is CASSKVVAPLAPLHF. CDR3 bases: TGTGCCAGCAGCAAAGTGGTAGCCCCATTGGCGCCCCTCCACTTT.

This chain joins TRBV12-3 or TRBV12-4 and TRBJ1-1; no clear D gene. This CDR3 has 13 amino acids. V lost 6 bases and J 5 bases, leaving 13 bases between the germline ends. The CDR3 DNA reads TGTGCCAGCAGCGACGGGGTTGGAACTGAAGCTTTCTTT. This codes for CASSDGVGTEAFF.

CDR3 sequence: CASSSTGLWGSPLHF. CDR3 bases: TGTGCCAGCAGCTCAACGGGACTCTGGGGTTCACCCCTCCACTTT. The chain joins TRBV7-9 to TRBJ1-6, with D perhaps matching TRBD1 (5 bases). CDR1 and CDR2 from the germline V gene are SEHNR and FQNEAQ (reference sequence). Trimming took 4 bases from V and 9 from J, leaving 16 bases between them. The CDR3 contains 15 residues. Full variable domain (missing parts from reference TRBV7-9 and TRBJ1-6): DTGVSQNPRHKITKRGQNVTFRCDPISEHNRLYWYRQTLGQGPEFLTYFQNEAQLEKSRLLSDRFSAERPKGSFSTLEIQRTEQGDSAMYLCASSSTGLWGSPLHFGNGTRLTVT.

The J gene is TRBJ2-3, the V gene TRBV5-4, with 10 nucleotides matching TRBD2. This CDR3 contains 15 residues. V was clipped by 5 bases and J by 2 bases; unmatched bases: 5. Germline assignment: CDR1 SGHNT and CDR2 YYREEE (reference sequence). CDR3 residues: CASRPSGGHTDTQYF. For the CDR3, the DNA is TGTGCCAGCAGGCCTAGCGGGGGCCACACAGATACGCAGTATTTT.

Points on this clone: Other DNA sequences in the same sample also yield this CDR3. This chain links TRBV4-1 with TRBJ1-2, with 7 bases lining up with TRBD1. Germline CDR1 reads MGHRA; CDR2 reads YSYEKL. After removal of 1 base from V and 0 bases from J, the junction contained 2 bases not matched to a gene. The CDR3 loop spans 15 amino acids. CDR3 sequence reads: CASSQGQGANYGYTF. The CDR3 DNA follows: TGCGCCAGCAGCCAAGGACAGGGAGCTAACTATGGCTACACCTTC.

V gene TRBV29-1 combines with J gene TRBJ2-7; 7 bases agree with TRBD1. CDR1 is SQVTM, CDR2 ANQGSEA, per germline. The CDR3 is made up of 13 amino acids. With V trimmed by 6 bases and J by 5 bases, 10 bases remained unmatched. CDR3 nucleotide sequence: TGCAGCGTAACTAAAACCGGGACAGACGAGCAGTACTTC. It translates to CSVTKTGTDEQYF.

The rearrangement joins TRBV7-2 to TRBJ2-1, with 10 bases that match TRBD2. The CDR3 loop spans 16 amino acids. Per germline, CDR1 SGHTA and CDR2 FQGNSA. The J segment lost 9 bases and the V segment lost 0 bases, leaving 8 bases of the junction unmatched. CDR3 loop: CASSLAHSGGMTEQFF. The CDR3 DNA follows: TGTGCCAGCAGCTTAGCCCATAGCGGGGGGATGACTGAGCAGTTCTTC.

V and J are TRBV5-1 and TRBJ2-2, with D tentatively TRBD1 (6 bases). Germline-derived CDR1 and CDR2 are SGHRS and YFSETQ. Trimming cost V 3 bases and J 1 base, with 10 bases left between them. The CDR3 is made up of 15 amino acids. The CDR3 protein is CASSSGTQNTGELFF. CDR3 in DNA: TGCGCCAGCAGCTCCGGGACACAGAACACCGGGGAGCTGTTTTTT.

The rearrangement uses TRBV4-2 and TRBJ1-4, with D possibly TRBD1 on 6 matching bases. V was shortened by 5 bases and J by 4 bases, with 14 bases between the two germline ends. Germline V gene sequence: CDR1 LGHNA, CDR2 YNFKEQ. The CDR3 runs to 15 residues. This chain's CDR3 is CASSKGGLGNEKLFF. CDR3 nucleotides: TGTGCCAGCAGCAAGGGGGGGCTGGGTAATGAAAAACTGTTTTTT.

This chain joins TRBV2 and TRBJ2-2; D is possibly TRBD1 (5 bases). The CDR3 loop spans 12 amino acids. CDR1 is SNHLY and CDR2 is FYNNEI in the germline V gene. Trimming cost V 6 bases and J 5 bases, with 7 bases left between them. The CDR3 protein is CASRQGTGELFF. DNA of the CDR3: TGTGCCAGCAGGCAGGGTACCGGGGAGCTGTTTTTT.

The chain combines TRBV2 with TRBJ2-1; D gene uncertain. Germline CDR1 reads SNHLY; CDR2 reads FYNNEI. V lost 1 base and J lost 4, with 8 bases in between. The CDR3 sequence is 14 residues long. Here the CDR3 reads CASSEETGYNEQFF. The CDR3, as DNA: TGTGCCAGCAGTGAAGAGACTGGATACAATGAGCAGTTCTTC.

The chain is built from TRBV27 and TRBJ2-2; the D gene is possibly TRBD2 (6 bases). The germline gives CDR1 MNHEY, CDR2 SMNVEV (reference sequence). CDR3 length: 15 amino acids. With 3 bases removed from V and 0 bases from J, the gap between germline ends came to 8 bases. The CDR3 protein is CASSFGGANTGELFF. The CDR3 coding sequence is TGTGCCAGCAGTTTCGGGGGAGCGAACACCGGGGAGCTGTTTTTT.

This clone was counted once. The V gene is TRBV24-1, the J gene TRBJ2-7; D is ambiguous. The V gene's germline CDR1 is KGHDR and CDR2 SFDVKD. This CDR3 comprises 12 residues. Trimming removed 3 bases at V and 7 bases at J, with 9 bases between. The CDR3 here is CATSDSYGEQYF. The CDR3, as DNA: TGTGCCACCAGTGATAGCTACGGGGAGCAGTACTTC.